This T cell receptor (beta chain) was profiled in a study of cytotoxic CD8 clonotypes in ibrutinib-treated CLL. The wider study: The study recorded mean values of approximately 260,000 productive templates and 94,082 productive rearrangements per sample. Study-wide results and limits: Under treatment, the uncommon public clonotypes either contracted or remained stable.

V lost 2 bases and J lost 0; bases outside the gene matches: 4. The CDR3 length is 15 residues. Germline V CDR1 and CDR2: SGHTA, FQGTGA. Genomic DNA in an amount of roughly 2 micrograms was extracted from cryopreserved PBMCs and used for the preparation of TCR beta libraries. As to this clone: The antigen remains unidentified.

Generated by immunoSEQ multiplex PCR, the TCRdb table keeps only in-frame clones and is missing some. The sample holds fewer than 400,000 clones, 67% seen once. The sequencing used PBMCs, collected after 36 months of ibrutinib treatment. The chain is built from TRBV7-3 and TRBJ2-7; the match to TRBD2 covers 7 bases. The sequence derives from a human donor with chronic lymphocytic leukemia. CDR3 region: CASSLGGGSSYEQYF. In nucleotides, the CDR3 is TGTGCCAGCAGCTTAGGGGGGGGGAGCTCCTACGAGCAGTACTTC. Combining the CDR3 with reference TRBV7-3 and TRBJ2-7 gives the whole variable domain GAGVSQTPSNKVTEKGKYVELRCDPISGHTALYWYRQSLGQGPEFLIYFQGTGAADDSGLPNDRFFAVRPEGSVSTLKIQRTERGDSAVYLCASSLGGGSSYEQYFGPGTRLTVT.